Each of the 3 T cell receptor beta chains below was sequenced from the same sample in a study of T cells in Graves' hyperthyroidism and ophthalmopathy. Template material for amplifying TCR beta CDR3 regions consisted of RNA transcripts. Initially, a first-round RT-PCR of the TCR CDR3 employed the HTBI primer set. TCRdb redid the calling of the multiplex PCR reads with MiXCR, one entry per CDR3 protein. The sample lists around 210,000 distinct CDR3 sequences, around a sixth occurring once. The sequencing input was blood. These receptor sequences come from a woman aged 50 to 65 with Graves' hyperthyroidism.

This chain links TRBV20-1 with TRBJ1-4; 9 positions agree with TRBD1. Losses at the gene ends were 5 bases for V and 7 bases for J; bases not matched to a gene: 8. The CDR3 extends over 14 amino acids. Germline CDR1 is DFQATT and CDR2 is SNEGSKA (reference sequence). The CDR3 DNA is TGCAGTGCTGATCCGGGACAGGGCGGTGAAAAACTGTTTTTT. It encodes CSADPGQGGEKLFF.

This clonotype was observed many times. The chain joins TRBV28 to TRBJ1-5; 10 nucleotides align to TRBD1. V lost 4 bases to trimming and J lost 5 bases; unmatched junction nucleotides: 2. Germline CDR1 is MDHEN and CDR2 is SYDVKM. The length of the CDR3 is 14 residues. The DNA for the CDR3 is TGTGCCAGCAGTTGGGACAGGGGTTATCAGCCCCAGCATTTT. Amino acids: CASSWDRGYQPQHF.

With respect to this clonotype: A much larger clonotype is one base distant, so this may be a read error. The chain is built from TRBV4-1 and TRBJ2-7, with TRBD1 matching 11 bases. The junction had 9 bases not matched to a gene; V was cut back by 1 base and J by 4 bases. The germline V gene has CDR1 MGHRA and CDR2 YSYEKL. This CDR3 is built from 17 residues. The CDR3 is CASSQGGTRDRGYEQYF. The DNA for the CDR3 is TGCGCCAGCAGCCAAGGAGGAACGCGGGACAGGGGGTACGAGCAGTACTTC.